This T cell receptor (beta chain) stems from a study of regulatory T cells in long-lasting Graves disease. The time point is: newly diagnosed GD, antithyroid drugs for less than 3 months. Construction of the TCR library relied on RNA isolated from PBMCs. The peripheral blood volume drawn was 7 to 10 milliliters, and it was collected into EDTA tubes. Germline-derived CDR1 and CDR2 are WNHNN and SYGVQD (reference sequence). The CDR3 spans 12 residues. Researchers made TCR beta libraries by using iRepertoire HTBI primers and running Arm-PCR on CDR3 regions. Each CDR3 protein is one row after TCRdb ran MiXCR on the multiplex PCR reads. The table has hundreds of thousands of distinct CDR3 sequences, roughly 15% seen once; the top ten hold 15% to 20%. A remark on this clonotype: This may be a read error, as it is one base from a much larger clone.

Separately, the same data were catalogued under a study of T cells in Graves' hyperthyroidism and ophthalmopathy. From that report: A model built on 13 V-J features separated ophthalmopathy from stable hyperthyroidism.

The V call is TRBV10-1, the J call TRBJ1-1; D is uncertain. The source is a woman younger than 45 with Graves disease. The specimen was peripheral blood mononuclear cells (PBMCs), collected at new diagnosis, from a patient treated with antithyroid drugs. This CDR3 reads CASGDGQTEAFF. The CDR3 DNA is TGCGCCAGCGGTGACGGGCAGACTGAAGCTTTCTTT.